The entry that follows covers one TCR beta chain sequence. Seattle researchers signed up patients amid active infection and tracked them longitudinally. V was pared by 1 base and J by 6 bases, with 13 bases of the junction left unmatched. The CDR3 totals 17 residues. Germline-derived CDR1 and CDR2 are SGHTA and FQGNSA. In the original processing: Amplifying reference gene primers gave estimates of nucleated cell counts. The data were produced by immunoSEQ multiplex PCR, yet TCRdb's version contains in-frame clones alone and is incomplete. V and J calls and clone size are as listed in that table; D and trimming were resolved from the DNA. This repertoire shows roughly 100,000 clones, roughly 92% found once; its top ten account for around 1.9%. The sample belongs to a study of blood T cell repertoires in COVID-19. Study-level background: Samples taken during acute and convalescent COVID-19 were collected in the United States, Italy and Spain. T cells, B-cell-depleted T cells, or PBMCs provided the cDNA or gDNA that served as material.

The J gene is TRBJ1-2, the V gene TRBV7-2; TRBD1 matches 8 bases. The sequence derives from a woman in her 50s with COVID-19, enrolled during active disease. The material sequenced was peripheral blood. The CDR3 here is CASSLGPGTGHGNGYTF. As DNA, the CDR3 is TGTGCCAGCAGCTTAGGACCCGGGACAGGACATGGTAATGGCTACACCTTC.